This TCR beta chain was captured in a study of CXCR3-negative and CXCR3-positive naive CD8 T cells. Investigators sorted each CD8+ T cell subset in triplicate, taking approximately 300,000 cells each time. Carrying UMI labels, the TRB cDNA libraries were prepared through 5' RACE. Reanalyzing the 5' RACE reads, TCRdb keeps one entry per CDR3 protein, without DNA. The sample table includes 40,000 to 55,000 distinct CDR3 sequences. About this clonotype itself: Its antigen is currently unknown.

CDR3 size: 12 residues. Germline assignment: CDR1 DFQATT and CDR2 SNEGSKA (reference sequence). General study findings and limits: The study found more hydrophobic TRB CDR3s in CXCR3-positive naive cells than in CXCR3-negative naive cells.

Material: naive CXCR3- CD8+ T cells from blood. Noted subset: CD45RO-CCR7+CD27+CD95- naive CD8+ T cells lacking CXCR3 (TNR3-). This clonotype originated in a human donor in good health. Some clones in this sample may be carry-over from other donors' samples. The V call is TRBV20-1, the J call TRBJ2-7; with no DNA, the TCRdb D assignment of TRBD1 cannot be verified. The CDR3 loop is CSAVQGAGEQYF.